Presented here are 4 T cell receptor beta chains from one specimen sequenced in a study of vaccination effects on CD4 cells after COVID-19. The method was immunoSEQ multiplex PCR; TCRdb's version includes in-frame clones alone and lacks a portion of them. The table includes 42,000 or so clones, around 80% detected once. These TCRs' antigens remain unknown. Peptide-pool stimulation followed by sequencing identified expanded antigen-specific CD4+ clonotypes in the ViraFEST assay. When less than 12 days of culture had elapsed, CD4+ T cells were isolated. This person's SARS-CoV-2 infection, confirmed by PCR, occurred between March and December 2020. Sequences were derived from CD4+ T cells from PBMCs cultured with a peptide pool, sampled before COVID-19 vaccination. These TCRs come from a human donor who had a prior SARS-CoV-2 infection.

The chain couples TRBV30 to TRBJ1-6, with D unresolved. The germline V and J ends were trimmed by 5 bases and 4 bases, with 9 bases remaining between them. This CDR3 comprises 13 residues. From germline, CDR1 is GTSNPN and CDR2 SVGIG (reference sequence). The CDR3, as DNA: TGTGCCTGGGGCCGGGCTTATAATTCACCCCTCCACTTT. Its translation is CAWGRAYNSPLHF.

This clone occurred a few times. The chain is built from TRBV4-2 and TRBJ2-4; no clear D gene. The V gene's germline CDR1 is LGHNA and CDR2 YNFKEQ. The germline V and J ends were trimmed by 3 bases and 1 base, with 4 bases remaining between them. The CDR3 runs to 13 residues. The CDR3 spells CASSQAAKNIQYF. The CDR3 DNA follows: TGTGCCAGCAGCCAGGCCGCCAAAAACATTCAGTACTTC.

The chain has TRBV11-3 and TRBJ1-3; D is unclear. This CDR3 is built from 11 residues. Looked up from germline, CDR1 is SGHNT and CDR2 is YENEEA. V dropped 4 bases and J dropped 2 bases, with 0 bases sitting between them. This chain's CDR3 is CASSSGNTIYF. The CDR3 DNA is TGTGCCAGCAGCTCTGGAAACACCATATATTTT.

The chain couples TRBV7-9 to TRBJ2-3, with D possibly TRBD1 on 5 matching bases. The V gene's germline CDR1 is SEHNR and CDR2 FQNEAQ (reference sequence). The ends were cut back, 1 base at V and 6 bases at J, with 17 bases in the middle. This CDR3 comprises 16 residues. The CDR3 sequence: CASSLGASAPGDTQYF. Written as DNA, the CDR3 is TGTGCCAGCAGCTTAGGCGCTTCGGCTCCAGGGGATACGCAGTATTTT.